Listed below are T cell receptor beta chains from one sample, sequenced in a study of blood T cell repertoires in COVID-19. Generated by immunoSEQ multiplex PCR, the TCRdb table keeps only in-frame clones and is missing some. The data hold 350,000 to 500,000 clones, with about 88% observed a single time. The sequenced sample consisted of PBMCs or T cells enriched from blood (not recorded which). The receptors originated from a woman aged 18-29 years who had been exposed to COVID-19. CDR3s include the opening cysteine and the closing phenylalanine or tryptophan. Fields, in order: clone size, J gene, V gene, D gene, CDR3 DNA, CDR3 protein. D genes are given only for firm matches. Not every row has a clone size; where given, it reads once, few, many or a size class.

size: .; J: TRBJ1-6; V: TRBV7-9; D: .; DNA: TGTGCCAGCAGTCCTACCGCCACGTATAATTCACCCCTCCACTTT; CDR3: CASSPTATYNSPLHF
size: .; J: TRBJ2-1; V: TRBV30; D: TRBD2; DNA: TGTGCCTGGAATAAGCGGGGCGATTCAAGAGAGCAGTTCTTC; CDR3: CAWNKRGDSREQFF
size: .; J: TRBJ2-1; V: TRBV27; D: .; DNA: TGTGCCAGCAGTCCCCCCCCGGTGATCAAGCGGGCTGTCTACAATGAGCAGTTCTTC; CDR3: CASSPPPVIKRAVYNEQFF
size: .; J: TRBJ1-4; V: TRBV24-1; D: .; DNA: TGTGCCACCAGTGAAGGGGTAACTAATGAAAAACTGTTTTTT; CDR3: CATSEGVTNEKLFF
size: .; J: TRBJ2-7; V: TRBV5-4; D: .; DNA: TGTGCCAGCAGCTCCAGGACGGGGACCTACGAGCAGTACTTC; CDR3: CASSSRTGTYEQYF
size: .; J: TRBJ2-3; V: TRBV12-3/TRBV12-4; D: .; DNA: TGTGCCAGCAGTCTTAGCACAGATACGCAGTATTTT; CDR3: CASSLSTDTQYF
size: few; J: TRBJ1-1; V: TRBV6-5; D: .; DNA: TGTGCCACCCAGGGCCCGAGGAACACTGAAGCTTTCTTT; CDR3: CATQGPRNTEAFF
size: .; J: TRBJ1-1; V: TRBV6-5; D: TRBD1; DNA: TGTGCCAGCAGGGAGGGACAGTTTAACACTGAAGCTTTCTTT; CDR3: CASREGQFNTEAFF
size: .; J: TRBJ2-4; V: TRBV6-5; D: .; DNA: TGTGCCAGCAGTTACGGGGGCTCGCGGTACTTC; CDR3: CASSYGGSRYF
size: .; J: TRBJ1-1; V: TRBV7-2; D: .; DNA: TGTGCCAGCAGCTCCTACAGGGCCACTGAAGCTTTCTTT; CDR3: CASSSYRATEAFF
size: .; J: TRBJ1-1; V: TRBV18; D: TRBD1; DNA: TGTGCCAGCTCACCATTAATTAGACAGGGAGGGAACACTGAAGCTTTCTTT; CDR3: CASSPLIRQGGNTEAFF
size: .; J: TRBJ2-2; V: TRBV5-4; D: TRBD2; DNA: TGTGCCAGCAGCCTTCCGACTAGCAAATACACCGGGGAGCTGTTTTTT; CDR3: CASSLPTSKYTGELFF
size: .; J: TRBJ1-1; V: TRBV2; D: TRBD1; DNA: TGTGCCAGCGGCAGGGGGCGCACTGAAGCTTTCTTT; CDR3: CASGRGRTEAFF
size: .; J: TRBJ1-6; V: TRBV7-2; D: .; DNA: TGTGCCAGCAGCTTAGGGGCCGGGGGGGGAACCTATAATTCACCCCTCCACTTT; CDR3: CASSLGAGGGTYNSPLHF
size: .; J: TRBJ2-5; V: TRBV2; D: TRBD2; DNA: TGTGCCAGCACGGGACTAGCGGGAGTTAGGCAAGAGACCCAGTACTTC; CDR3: CASTGLAGVRQETQYF
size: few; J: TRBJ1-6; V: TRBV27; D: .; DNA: TGTGCCAGCAGTTTTCGCGATTCACCCCTCCACTTT; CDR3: CASSFRDSPLHF
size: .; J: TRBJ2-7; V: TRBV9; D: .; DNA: TGTGCCAGCAGCGTAGACTTTTCCTACGAGCAGTACTTC; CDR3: CASSVDFSYEQYF
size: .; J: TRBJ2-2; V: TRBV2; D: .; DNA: TGTGCCAGCAGTGAAACCGGGGACACCGGGGAGCTGTTTTTT; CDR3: CASSETGDTGELFF
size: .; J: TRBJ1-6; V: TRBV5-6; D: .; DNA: TGTGCCAGCAGCCGGAGGGGCGCGTCCTATAATTCACCCCTCCACTTT; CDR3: CASSRRGASYNSPLHF
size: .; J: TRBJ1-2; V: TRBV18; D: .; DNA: TGTGCCAGCTCACCATCGCCCGGGACAACGATTACGAATTATGGCTACACCTTC; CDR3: CASSPSPGTTITNYGYTF
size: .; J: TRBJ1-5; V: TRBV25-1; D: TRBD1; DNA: TGTGCCAGCCAGAGACAGGGGAGCAATCAGCCCCAGCATTTT; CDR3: CASQRQGSNQPQHF
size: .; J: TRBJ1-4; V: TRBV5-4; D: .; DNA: TGTGCCAGCAGCTCCTCGGGGGGGATGGCTAATGAAAAACTGTTTTTT; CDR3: CASSSSGGMANEKLFF
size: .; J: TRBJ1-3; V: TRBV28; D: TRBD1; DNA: TGTGCCAGCAGTTTCTGGACAGGCTCCTCTGGAAACACCATATATTTT; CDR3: CASSFWTGSSGNTIYF
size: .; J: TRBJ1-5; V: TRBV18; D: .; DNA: TGTGCCAGCTCCAAAGCGAACAATCAGCCCCAGCATTTT; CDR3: CASSKANNQPQHF
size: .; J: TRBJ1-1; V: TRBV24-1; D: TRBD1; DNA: TGTGCCACCAGTGATCGACAGGGTGAAGCTTTCTTT; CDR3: CATSDRQGEAFF
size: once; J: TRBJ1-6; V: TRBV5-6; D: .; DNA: TGTGCCAGCAGCTCAAGGTCCACCCTGCGGGTCTTCGGTAATTCACCCCTCCACTTT; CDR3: CASSSRSTLRVFGNSPLHF
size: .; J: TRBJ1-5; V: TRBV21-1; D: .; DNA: .; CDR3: CASSNRFGQGINSNQPQHF
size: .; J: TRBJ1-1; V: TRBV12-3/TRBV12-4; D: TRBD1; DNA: TGTGCCAGCAGTTTAAGAGGACAGGTAGAAGCTTTCTTT; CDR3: CASSLRGQVEAFF
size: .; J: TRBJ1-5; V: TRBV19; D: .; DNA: TGTGCCAGTACGGTACAGAATCAGCCCCAGCATTTT; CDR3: CASTVQNQPQHF
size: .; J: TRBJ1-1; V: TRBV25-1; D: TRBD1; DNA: TGTGCCAGCAGTGAATGGACAGGGGAAGCTTTCTTT; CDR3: CASSEWTGEAFF
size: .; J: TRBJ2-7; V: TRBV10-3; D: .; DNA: TGTGCCACCAGGGACAATGCCCACGAGCAGTACTTC; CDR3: CATRDNAHEQYF
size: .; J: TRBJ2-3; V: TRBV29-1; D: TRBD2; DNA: TGCAGCGCCTCCCCCCCGGGGGGGGGCACAGATACGCAGTATTTT; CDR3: CSASPPGGGTDTQYF
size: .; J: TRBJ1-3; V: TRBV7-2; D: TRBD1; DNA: TGTGCCAGCAGGCAGGGGGCGGGAAACACCATATATTTT; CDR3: CASRQGAGNTIYF
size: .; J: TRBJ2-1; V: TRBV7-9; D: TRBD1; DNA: TGTGCCAGCAGCACGACTAAGACAGGGGCGGTACACAATGAGCAGTTCTTC; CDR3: CASSTTKTGAVHNEQFF
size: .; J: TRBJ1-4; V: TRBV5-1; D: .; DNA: TGCGCCAGCAGCTTGCAGGGGCCTAATGAAAAACTGTTTTTT; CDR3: CASSLQGPNEKLFF
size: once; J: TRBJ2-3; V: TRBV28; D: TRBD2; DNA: TGTGCCAGCAGACCCCTCGCGGGGGGGGAGTCAGATACGCAGTATTTT; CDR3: CASRPLAGGESDTQYF
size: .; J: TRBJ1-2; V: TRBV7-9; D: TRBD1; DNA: TGTGCCAGCAGCAGGCGGACAGGTCGGTATGGCTACACCTTC; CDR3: CASSRRTGRYGYTF
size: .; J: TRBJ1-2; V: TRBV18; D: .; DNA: TGTGCCAGCTCACCGGGCGTCGGCCAGGGGCATGGCTACACCTTC; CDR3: CASSPGVGQGHGYTF
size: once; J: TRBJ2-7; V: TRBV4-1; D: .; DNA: TGCGCCAGCAGCCAAGAACCACAGGGCTACGAGCAGTACTTC; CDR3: CASSQEPQGYEQYF
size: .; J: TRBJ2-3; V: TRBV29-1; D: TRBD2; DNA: TGCAGCGTTGTCGCCAGGGGGGGACTAGCGGGTCGCACAGATACGCAGTATTTT; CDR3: CSVVARGGLAGRTDTQYF
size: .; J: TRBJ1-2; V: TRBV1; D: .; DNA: TGCACCAGCAGCCTCTTGGAGGGACCCCTTAACTATGGCTACACCTTC; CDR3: CTSSLLEGPLNYGYTF
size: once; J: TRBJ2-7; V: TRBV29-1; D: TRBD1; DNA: TGCAGCGTGGGACCCGCGGGCAGGGGGCATGGGGAGCAGTACTTC; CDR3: CSVGPAGRGHGEQYF
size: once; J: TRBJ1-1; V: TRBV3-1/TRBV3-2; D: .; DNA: TGTGCCAGCAGCCAAGCCGGACACCTCAAGGGAAGGATGAACACTGAAGCTTTCTTT; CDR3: CASSQAGHLKGRMNTEAFF
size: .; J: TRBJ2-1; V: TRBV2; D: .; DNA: TGTGCCAGCAGTGAAAGTACCAGCTCCTACAATGAGCAGTTCTTC; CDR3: CASSESTSSYNEQFF
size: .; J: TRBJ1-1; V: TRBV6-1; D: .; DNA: TGTGCCAGCAGTGAAGTTGCGGGGCAGAACACTGAAGCTTTCTTT; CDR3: CASSEVAGQNTEAFF
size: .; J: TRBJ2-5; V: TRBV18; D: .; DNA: TGTGCCAGCTCACCACCCTACCAAGAGACCCAGTACTTC; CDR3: CASSPPYQETQYF
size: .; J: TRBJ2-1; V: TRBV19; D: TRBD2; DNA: TGTGCCAGTAGTCCCCGAAGCCGGGAGGGGCAGTTCTTC; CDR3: CASSPRSREGQFF
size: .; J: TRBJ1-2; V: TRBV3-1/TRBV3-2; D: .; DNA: TGTGCCAGCAGCGGACAGTCTTCCGGCTACACCTTC; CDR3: CASSGQSSGYTF
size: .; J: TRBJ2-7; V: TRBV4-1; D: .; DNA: TGCGCCAGCAGCCCCCGGGGACTCGGACCCTACGAGCAGTACTTC; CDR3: CASSPRGLGPYEQYF
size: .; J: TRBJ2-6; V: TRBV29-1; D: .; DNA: TGCAGCATTTTACAGGTCTCTGGGGCCAACGTCCTGACTTTC; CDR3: CSILQVSGANVLTF
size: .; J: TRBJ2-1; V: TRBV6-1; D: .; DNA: TGTGCCAGCAGTGACCGCACTAGCAATGAGCAGTTCTTC; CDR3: CASSDRTSNEQFF
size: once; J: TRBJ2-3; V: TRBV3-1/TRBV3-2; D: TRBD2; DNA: TGTGCCAGCAGCCCTAGCGGGGGCACAGATACGCAGTATTTT; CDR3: CASSPSGGTDTQYF
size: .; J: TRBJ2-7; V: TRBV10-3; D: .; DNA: TGTGCCATCAGTCCCACAGGGAGCTCCTACGAGCAGTACTTC; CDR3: CAISPTGSSYEQYF
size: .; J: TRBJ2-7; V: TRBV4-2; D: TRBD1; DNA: TGTGCCAGCAGCCAAGTTGGACAGGGGTCTACCTACGAGCAGTACTTC; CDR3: CASSQVGQGSTYEQYF
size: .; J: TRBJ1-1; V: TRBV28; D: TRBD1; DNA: TGTGCCAGCACTATATCCGGGGGACAGTTGAACACTGAAGCTTTCTTT; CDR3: CASTISGGQLNTEAFF